This entry lists 25 T cell receptor beta chains sequenced from one sample in a study of CD8 T cells in Susac syndrome. When the RNA was reverse transcribed, random hexamers were used with an input of roughly 0.45 to 1 ug. One entry per CDR3 protein, called by TCRdb with MiXCR from the immunoSEQ multiplex PCR reads. The data contain about 130,000 distinct CDR3 sequences, 90% to 95% of them singletons. Specimen: CD8+ T cells from PBMCs. These receptors came from a human donor with Susac syndrome.

V usage is TRBV9 and J usage is TRBJ1-2, with D tentatively TRBD1 (6 bases). This CDR3 is 17 amino acids long. The V end was cut by 3 bases, the J end by 0 bases, with 18 bases between. CDR1 is SGDLS, CDR2 YYNGEE, per germline. The CDR3 sequence: CASSAYSGGRANYGYTF. DNA of the CDR3: TGTGCCAGCAGCGCGTACTCGGGGGGCCGAGCTAACTATGGCTACACCTTC.

The chain employs TRBV30 and TRBJ2-1; TRBD2 matches at 15 bases. Germline assignment: CDR1 GTSNPN and CDR2 SVGIG (reference sequence). CDR3 length: 18 amino acids. V was clipped by 6 bases and J by 3 bases; unmatched bases: 12. CDR3 coding DNA: TGTGCCTGCGGGAGCGGGACTAGCGGGGGGTTGGACTACAATGAGCAGTTCTTC. As protein: CACGSGTSGGLDYNEQFF. The entire variable domain, with the rest obtained from reference TRBV30 and TRBJ2-1, is as follows: SQTIHQWPATLVQPVGSPLSLECTVEGTSNPNLYWYRQAAGRGLQLLFYSVGIGQISSEVPQNLSASRPQDRQFILSSKKLLLSDSGFYLCACGSGTSGGLDYNEQFFGPGTRLTVL.

The chain employs TRBV12-3 or TRBV12-4 and TRBJ1-2; D is uncertain. The CDR3 has 14 residues. V lost 5 bases and J 3 bases, leaving 13 bases between the germline ends. The CDR3 sequence: CASSPGDADYGYTF. CDR3 DNA: TGTGCCAGCAGTCCAGGAGACGCAGACTATGGCTACACCTTC.

The gene calls are TRBV5-6 and TRBJ2-4, with D perhaps matching TRBD1 or TRBD2 (6 bases each). The ends were cut back, 4 bases at V and 7 bases at J, with 12 bases in the middle. Germline values: CDR1 SGHDT, CDR2 YYEEEE. This CDR3 has 13 amino acids. The CDR3 protein is CASSPQGGNIQYF. CDR3 bases: TGTGCCAGCAGCCCTCAAGGGGGGAACATTCAGTACTTC.

This clonotype was counted only a few times. One end of the junction is discordant with germline, which a read error may explain. J is TRBJ1-1 and V is TRBV27; perhaps TRBD1 as D (6 bases). The germline CDR1 and CDR2 sequences are MNHEY and SMNVEV (reference sequence). The CDR3 sequence is 13 residues long. In nucleotides, the CDR3 is TGTGCCAGTAGTTTACAGGGAAACACTGAAGCTTTCTTT. It is translated as CASSLQGNTEAFF.

The chain employs TRBV4-1 and TRBJ2-7; D is undetermined. From germline, CDR1 is MGHRA and CDR2 YSYEKL. There are 15 residues in the CDR3. V was trimmed by 0 bases and J by 3 bases, leaving 12 bases between them. The CDR3 loop is CASSQDRQPNYEQYF. The CDR3 DNA sequence: TGCGCCAGCAGCCAAGATCGTCAGCCAAACTACGAGCAGTACTTC.

J is TRBJ2-1 and V is TRBV2, with a tentative D call TRBD1 (6 bases). Trimming took 9 bases from V and 0 from J, leaving 15 bases between them. There are 15 residues in the CDR3. Germline lookup yields CDR1 SNHLY and CDR2 FYNNEI. The CDR3 sequence: CARQGKDSSYNEQFF. The CDR3 nucleotides read TGTGCCAGACAGGGAAAAGATAGCTCCTACAATGAGCAGTTCTTC.

V gene TRBV30 combines with J gene TRBJ2-7; either TRBD1 or TRBD2 may supply D (5 bases each). V was trimmed by 1 base and J by 4 bases, leaving 20 bases between them. The CDR3 extends over 16 amino acids. The germline gives CDR1 GTSNPN, CDR2 SVGIG (reference sequence). In DNA form, the CDR3 reads TGTGCCTGGAGTGCCGGGGTTCAGGGTGGTTCGTACGAGCAGTACTTC. As protein: CAWSAGVQGGSYEQYF. The whole variable domain, filled in from reference TRBV30 and TRBJ2-7, reads SQTIHQWPATLVQPVGSPLSLECTVEGTSNPNLYWYRQAAGRGLQLLFYSVGIGQISSEVPQNLSASRPQDRQFILSSKKLLLSDSGFYLCAWSAGVQGGSYEQYFGPGTRLTVT.

V usage is TRBV6-4 and J usage is TRBJ2-1; 8 bases fit TRBD2. Germline CDR1 and CDR2: MRHNA and SNTAGT. The CDR3 sequence is 16 residues long. The trim removed 3 bases at V and 9 bases at J, leaving 13 bases unmatched. The CDR3 bases are TGTGCCAGCAGTGAAATACCGGGACTAGAACTAGTTGAGCAGTTCTTC. Residues: CASSEIPGLELVEQFF.

V is TRBV7-3 and J is TRBJ1-2, with D maybe TRBD1 (6 bases). Germline V CDR1 and CDR2: SGHTA, FQGTGA. The CDR3 is 13 amino acids. Deletions cut 5 bases from V and 4 bases from J, with 11 bases between. In DNA form, the CDR3 reads TGTGCCAGCAGCCACGGGGGGCTCTATGGCTACACCTTC. The encoded protein is CASSHGGLYGYTF. Filled out from reference TRBV7-3 and TRBJ1-2, the complete variable domain reads GAGVSQTPSNKVTEKGKYVELRCDPISGHTALYWYRQSLGQGPEFLIYFQGTGAADDSGLPNDRFFAVRPEGSVSTLKIQRTERGDSAVYLCASSHGGLYGYTFGSGTRLTVV.

V and J are TRBV27 and TRBJ2-1; 12 positions agree with TRBD2. This CDR3 comprises 17 residues. CDR1 and CDR2 (germline): MNHEY, SMNVEV (reference sequence). V lost 8 bases to trimming and J lost 0 bases; unmatched junction nucleotides: 8. The chain's CDR3 is CASATSGSPHSYNEQFF. DNA of the CDR3: TGTGCCAGCGCGACTAGCGGGAGTCCTCACTCCTACAATGAGCAGTTCTTC.

The rearrangement links TRBV4-1 to TRBJ1-4, with TRBD1 identical over 7 bases. Germline values: CDR1 MGHRA, CDR2 YSYEKL. The trim removed 0 bases at V and 8 bases at J, leaving 12 bases unmatched. This CDR3 region has 17 residues. This CDR3 reads CASSQDLGGLSLEKLFF. Written as DNA, the CDR3 is TGCGCCAGCAGCCAAGATCTAGGGGGCCTATCGCTCGAAAAACTGTTTTTT.

This chain links TRBV5-6 with TRBJ2-7; the match to TRBD2 covers 8 bases. CDR3 length equals 15 residues. The germline gives CDR1 SGHDT, CDR2 YYEEEE. J gave up 4 bases and V 4 bases, and 10 bases lay outside the gene matches. The CDR3 DNA reads as TGTGCCAGCAGCCCGGGGGGGGGCGCCGGATACGAGCAGTACTTC. This sequence encodes CASSPGGGAGYEQYF.

V and J are TRBV29-1 and TRBJ2-5; TRBD2 matches at 12 bases. The CDR3 runs 18 residues. The V gene end was trimmed by 0 bases and the J gene end by 1 base; junction bases not matched to a gene: 9. Per germline, CDR1 SQVTM and CDR2 ANQGSEA. CDR3 region: CSVEDPHTSGRSQETQYF. The CDR3 coding sequence is TGCAGCGTTGAAGATCCCCACACTAGCGGGAGGTCCCAAGAGACCCAGTACTTC.

V is TRBV12-3 or TRBV12-4 and J is TRBJ2-7, with a possible D match to TRBD1 (6 bases). The CDR3 has 12 amino acids. With 3 bases removed from V and 5 bases from J, the gap between germline ends came to 8 bases. The CDR3: CASSLDRHEQYF. CDR3 coding DNA: TGTGCCAGCAGTTTGGACAGACACGAGCAGTACTTC.

V and J are TRBV12-3 or TRBV12-4 and TRBJ1-4, with D tentatively TRBD1 (6 bases). This CDR3 is built from 16 residues. V lost 6 bases and J lost 6, with 20 bases in between. CDR3 residues: CASSLRLGQGDEKLFF. CDR3 in DNA: TGTGCCAGCAGCCTCCGTTTGGGACAAGGAGATGAAAAACTGTTTTTT.

The chain employs TRBV3-1 and TRBJ2-1, with 10 positions matching TRBD2. This CDR3 region has 13 residues. Germline-derived CDR1 and CDR2 are LGHDT and YNNKEL (reference sequence). The V and J ends lost 1 base and 16 bases, in that order; junction bases with no gene match: 7. CDR3 residues: CASSQVALAGVFF. The CDR3 bases are TGTGCCAGCAGCCAAGTGGCGCTAGCGGGAGTATTCTTC.

The chain carries TRBV28 and TRBJ2-7, with 8 bases that match TRBD1. CDR1 MDHEN and CDR2 SYDVKM come from the germline V gene. With 0 bases clipped from V and 6 bases from J, the junction kept 4 bases outside the gene matches. This CDR3 is 14 amino acids long. DNA for the CDR3: TGTGCCAGCAGTTTATGGGGGACAGGTTCCGAGCAGTACTTC. It codes for CASSLWGTGSEQYF.

This chain connects TRBV28 to TRBJ1-5; unclear D gene. Germline CDR1 is MDHEN and CDR2 is SYDVKM. The ends were cut back, 7 bases at V and 1 base at J, with 11 bases in the middle. This CDR3 is built from 14 residues. The CDR3 DNA is TGTGCCAGCACCCCCATTGAAAGCAATCAGCCCCAGCATTTT. This sequence encodes CASTPIESNQPQHF.

The chain combines TRBV13 with TRBJ1-1, with D maybe TRBD1 (6 bases). Germline CDR1 reads PRHDT; CDR2 reads FYEKMQ (reference sequence). V gave up 3 bases and J gave up 5 bases, with 13 bases separating them. The CDR3 runs to 14 residues. CDR3 DNA sequence: TGTGCCAGCAGCTTTCTCCAGGGGCGGACTGAAGCTTTCTTT. Translation: CASSFLQGRTEAFF.

The V and J genes are TRBV6-5 and TRBJ2-1, with a tentative D call TRBD2 (6 bases). Germline CDR1 and CDR2: MNHEY and SVGAGI. V dropped 2 bases and J dropped 8 bases, with 10 bases sitting between them. The CDR3 loop spans 13 amino acids. This CDR3 reads CASSYGVADEQFF. The CDR3 coding sequence is TGTGCCAGCAGTTACGGGGTAGCGGATGAGCAGTTCTTC.

The CDR3: CASSALVSGARSDNEQFF. The CDR3, as DNA: TGTGCCAGCAGCGCCCTGGTTAGCGGTGCGAGGTCAGACAATGAGCAGTTCTTC. The chain links TRBV21-1 to TRBJ2-1; the table calls TRBD2, which could not be checked here. TRBV21-1 is assigned pseudogene status. The CDR3 loop spans 18 amino acids.

This chain connects TRBV27 to TRBJ2-7; a possible D gene is TRBD1 (6 bases). CDR3 size: 13 residues. The ends were cut back, 5 bases at V and 5 bases at J, with 13 bases in the middle. CDR1 is MNHEY and CDR2 is SMNVEV in the germline V gene (reference sequence). The CDR3 nucleotides read TGTGCCAGCAGTGACACAGGGTTCGACGAGCAGTACTTC. It encodes CASSDTGFDEQYF.

This sequence joins TRBV19 and TRBJ2-1, with a tentative D call TRBD2 (6 bases). CDR1 is LNHDA and CDR2 is SQIVND in the germline V gene (reference sequence). The CDR3 has 12 amino acids. V lost 4 bases and J lost 9, with 10 bases in between. The CDR3 DNA sequence: TGTGCCAGTAGTACCCGGGAGCTTGAGCAGTTCTTC. It is translated as CASSTRELEQFF. The entire variable domain, with the rest obtained from reference TRBV19 and TRBJ2-1, is as follows: DGGITQSPKYLFRKEGQNVTLSCEQNLNHDAMYWYRQDPGQGLRLIYYSQIVNDFQKGDIAEGYSVSREKKESFPLTVTSAQKNPTAFYLCASSTRELEQFFGPGTRLTVL.

This CDR3 reads CSVGDRGDYNEQFF. As DNA, the CDR3 is TGCAGCGTTGGGGACAGGGGAGATTACAATGAGCAGTTCTTC. The rearrangement uses TRBV29-1 and TRBJ2-1, with 10 bases identical to TRBD1. Germline V gene lookup returns CDR1 SQVTM and CDR2 ANQGSEA. J lost 4 bases, V lost 4 bases, and 4 bases had no gene match. This CDR3 comprises 14 residues.